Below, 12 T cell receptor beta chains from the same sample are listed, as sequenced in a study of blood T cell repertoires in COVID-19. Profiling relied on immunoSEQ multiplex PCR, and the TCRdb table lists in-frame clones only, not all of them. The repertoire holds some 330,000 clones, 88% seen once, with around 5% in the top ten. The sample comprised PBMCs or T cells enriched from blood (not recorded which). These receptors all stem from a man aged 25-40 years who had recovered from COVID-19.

DNA of the CDR3: TGTGCCTGGAGTGAGGGACAGGCGTATGGCTACACCTTC. It encodes CAWSEGQAYGYTF. The chain combines TRBV30 with TRBJ1-2; 8 nucleotides match TRBD1. Looked up from germline, CDR1 is GTSNPN and CDR2 is SVGIG (reference sequence). J was trimmed by 5 bases and V by 1 base; bases with no gene match: 3. The CDR3 contains 13 residues.

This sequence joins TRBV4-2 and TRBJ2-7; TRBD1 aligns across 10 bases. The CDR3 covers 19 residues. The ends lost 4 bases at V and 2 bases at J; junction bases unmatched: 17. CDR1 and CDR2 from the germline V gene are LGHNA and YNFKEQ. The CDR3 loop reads CASSRKDGGQGFSTYEQYF. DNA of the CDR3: TGTGCCAGCAGCCGGAAAGACGGGGGACAGGGGTTTTCCACCTACGAGCAGTACTTC.

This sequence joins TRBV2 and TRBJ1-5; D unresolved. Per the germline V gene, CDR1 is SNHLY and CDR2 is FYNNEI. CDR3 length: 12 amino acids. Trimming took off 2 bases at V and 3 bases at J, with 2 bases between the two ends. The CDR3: CASSEYNQPQHF. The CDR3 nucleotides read TGTGCCAGCAGTGAATACAATCAGCCCCAGCATTTT. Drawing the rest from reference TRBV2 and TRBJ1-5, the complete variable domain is EPEVTQTPSHQVTQMGQEVILRCVPISNHLYFYWYRQILGQKVEFLVSFYNNEISEKSEIFDDQFSVERPDGSNFTLKIRSTKLEDSAMYFCASSEYNQPQHFGDGTRLSIL.

CDR3 in amino acids: CASSPLGPTGSNQPQHF. The CDR3 coding sequence is TGTGCCAGCAGTCCTTTGGGCCCGACAGGCAGCAATCAGCCCCAGCATTTT. V usage is TRBV27 and J usage is TRBJ1-5; D is perhaps TRBD1 (6 bases). Trimming removed 5 bases at V and 1 base at J, with 18 bases between. The CDR3 extends over 17 amino acids. CDR1 MNHEY and CDR2 SMNVEV come from the germline V gene (reference sequence).

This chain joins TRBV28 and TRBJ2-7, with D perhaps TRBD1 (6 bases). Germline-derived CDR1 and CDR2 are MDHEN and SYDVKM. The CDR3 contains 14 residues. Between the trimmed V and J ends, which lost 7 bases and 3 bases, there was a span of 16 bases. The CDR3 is CASTEDSPFYEQYF. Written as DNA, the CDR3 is TGTGCCAGCACCGAGGACAGCCCTTTCTACGAGCAGTACTTC.

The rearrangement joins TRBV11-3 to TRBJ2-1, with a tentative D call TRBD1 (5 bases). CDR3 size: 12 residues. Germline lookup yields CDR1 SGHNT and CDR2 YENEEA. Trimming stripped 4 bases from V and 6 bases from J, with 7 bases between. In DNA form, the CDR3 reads TGTGCCAGCAGCTCAGGGTTCAATGAGCAGTTCTTC. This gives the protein CASSSGFNEQFF.

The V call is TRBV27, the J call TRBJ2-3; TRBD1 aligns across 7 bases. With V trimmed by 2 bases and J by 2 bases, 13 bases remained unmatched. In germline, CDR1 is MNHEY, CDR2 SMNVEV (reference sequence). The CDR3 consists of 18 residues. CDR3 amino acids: CASSLQGLTGSFTDTQYF. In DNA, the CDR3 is TGTGCCAGCAGTTTACAAGGGTTGACAGGGTCCTTCACAGATACGCAGTATTTT.

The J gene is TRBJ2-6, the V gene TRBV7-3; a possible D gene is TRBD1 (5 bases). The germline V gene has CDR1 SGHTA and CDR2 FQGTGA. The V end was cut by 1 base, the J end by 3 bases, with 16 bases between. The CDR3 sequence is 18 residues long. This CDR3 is CASSLRAGFGRGANVLTF. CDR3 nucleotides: TGTGCCAGCAGCTTAAGGGCAGGGTTTGGACGTGGGGCCAACGTCCTGACTTTC.

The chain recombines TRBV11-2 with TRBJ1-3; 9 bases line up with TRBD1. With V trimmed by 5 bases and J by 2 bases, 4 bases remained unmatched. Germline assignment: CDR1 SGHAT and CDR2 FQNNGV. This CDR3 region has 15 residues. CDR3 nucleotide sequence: TGTGCCAGCAGCCCACACAGGGGGCCTGGAAACACCATATATTTT. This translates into CASSPHRGPGNTIYF.

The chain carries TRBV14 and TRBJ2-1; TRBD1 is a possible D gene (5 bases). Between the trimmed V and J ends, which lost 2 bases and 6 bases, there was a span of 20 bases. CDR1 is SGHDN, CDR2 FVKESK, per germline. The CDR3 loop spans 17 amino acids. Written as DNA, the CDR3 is TGTGCCAGCAGCCAAATAAATGGGGCAGGAAAACGCAATGAGCAGTTCTTC. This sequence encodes CASSQINGAGKRNEQFF.

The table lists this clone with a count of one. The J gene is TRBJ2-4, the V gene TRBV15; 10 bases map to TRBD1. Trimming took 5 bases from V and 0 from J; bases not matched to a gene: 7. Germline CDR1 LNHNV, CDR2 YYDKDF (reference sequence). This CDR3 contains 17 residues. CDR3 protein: CATSGTGEAVAKNIQYF. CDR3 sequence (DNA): TGTGCCACCAGCGGGACAGGGGAAGCCGTAGCCAAAAACATTCAGTACTTC. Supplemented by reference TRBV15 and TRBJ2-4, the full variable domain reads DAMVIQNPRYQVTQFGKPVTLSCSQTLNHNVMYWYQQKSSQAPKLLFHYYDKDFNNEADTPDNFQSRRPNTSFCFLDIRSPGLGDTAMYLCATSGTGEAVAKNIQYFGAGTRLSVL.

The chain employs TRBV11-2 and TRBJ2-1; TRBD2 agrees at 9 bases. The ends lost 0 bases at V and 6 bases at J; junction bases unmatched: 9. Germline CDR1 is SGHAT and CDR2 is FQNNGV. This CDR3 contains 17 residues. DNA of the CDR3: TGTGCCAGCAGCTTAGATCGGGATAGCGGGGGACGCAATGAGCAGTTCTTC. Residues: CASSLDRDSGGRNEQFF. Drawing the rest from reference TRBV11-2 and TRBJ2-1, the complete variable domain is EAGVAQSPRYKIIEKRQSVAFWCNPISGHATLYWYQQILGQGPKLLIQFQNNGVVDDSQLPKDRFSAERLKGVDSTLKIQPAKLEDSAVYLCASSLDRDSGGRNEQFFGPGTRLTVL.